This TCR beta chain was recovered during a study of identical twins. Findings of the study overall: Twins' excess sharing was less marked for out-of-frame beta sequences.

With respect to this clonotype: Its specificity is unknown.

One entry per CDR3 protein results from TCRdb running MiXCR on the 5' RACE reads. The sample has some 730,000 distinct CDR3 sequences; about 20% are singletons. The germline V gene encodes CDR1 SGHRS and CDR2 YFSETQ. This CDR3 contains 13 residues. Trimming at V came to 7 bases and at J to 5 bases, leaving 5 bases not matched to a gene. These data were also reused for a study on T cells expressing NK-cell markers.

The sequenced sample consisted of PBMCs. The chain links TRBV5-1 to TRBJ2-5, with 10 bases that match TRBD1. The clonotype comes from a woman between 18 and 30 years old in good health. CDR3 coding DNA: TGCGCCAGCTTGGGACAGGGGATGGAGACCCAGTACTTC. It codes for CASLGQGMETQYF.